This TCR beta chain is drawn from a study of technical replicates of blood from a few donors. Germline V gene sequence: CDR1 LGHNT, CDR2 FRNRAP. This CDR3 has 14 amino acids. Trimming removed 5 bases at V and 0 bases at J, with 11 bases between. Clones were sequenced by immunoSEQ multiplex PCR, and TCRdb holds only the in-frame ones, with some missing. Seen here are some 15,000 clones, around 85% observed once, and the top ten hold more than 9%. V and J are TRBV12-5 and TRBJ2-7, with D unresolved. The sequencing input was PBMCs. This receptor was taken from a human donor in good health. CDR3 loop: CASGQTLLSYEQYF. CDR3 DNA sequence: TGTGCTAGTGGTCAAACATTGCTCTCCTACGAGCAGTACTTC.